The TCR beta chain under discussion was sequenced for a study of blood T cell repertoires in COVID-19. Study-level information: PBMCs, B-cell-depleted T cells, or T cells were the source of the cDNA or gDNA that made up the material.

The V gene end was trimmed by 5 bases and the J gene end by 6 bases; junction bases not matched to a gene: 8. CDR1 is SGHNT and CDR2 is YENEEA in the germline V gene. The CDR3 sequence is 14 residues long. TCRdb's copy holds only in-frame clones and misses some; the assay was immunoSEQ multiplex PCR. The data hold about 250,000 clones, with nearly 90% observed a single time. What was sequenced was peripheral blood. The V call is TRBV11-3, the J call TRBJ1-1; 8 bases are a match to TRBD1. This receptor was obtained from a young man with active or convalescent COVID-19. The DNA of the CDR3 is TGTGCCAGCAGCCGGACAGGGTATGGGGCTGAAGCTTTCTTT. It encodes CASSRTGYGAEAFF.